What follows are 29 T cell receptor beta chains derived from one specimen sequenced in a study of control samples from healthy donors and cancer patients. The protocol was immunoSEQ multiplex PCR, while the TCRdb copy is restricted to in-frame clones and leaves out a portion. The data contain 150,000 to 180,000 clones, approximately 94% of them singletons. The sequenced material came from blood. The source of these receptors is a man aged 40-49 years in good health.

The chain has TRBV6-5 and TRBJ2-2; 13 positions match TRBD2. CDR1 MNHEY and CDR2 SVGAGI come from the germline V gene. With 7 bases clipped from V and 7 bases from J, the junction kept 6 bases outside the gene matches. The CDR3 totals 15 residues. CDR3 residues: CASKRTSGGFGELFF. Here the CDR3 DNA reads TGTGCCAGCAAGAGGACTAGCGGGGGTTTCGGGGAGCTGTTTTTT.

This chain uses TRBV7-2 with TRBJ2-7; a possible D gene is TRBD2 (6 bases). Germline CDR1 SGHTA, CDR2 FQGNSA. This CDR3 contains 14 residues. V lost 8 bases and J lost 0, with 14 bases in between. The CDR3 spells CASGAGLRSYEQYF. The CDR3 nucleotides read TGTGCCAGCGGGGCGGGACTCCGCTCCTACGAGCAGTACTTC.

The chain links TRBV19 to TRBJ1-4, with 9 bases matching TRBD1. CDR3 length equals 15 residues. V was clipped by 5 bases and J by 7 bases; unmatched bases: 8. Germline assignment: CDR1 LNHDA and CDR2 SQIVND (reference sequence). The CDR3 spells CASSPGTGLSEKLFF. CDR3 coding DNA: TGTGCCAGTAGTCCGGGGACAGGGCTGAGTGAAAAACTGTTTTTT. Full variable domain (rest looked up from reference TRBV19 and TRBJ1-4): DGGITQSPKYLFRKEGQNVTLSCEQNLNHDAMYWYRQDPGQGLRLIYYSQIVNDFQKGDIAEGYSVSREKKESFPLTVTSAQKNPTAFYLCASSPGTGLSEKLFFGSGTQLSVL.

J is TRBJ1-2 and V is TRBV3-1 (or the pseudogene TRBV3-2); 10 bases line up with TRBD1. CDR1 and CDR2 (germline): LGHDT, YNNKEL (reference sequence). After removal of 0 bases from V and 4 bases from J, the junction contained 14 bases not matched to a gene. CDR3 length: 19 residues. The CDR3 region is CASSQDPIPGTGVTYGYTF. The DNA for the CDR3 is TGTGCCAGCAGCCAAGACCCCATTCCCGGGACAGGGGTTACCTATGGCTACACCTTC.

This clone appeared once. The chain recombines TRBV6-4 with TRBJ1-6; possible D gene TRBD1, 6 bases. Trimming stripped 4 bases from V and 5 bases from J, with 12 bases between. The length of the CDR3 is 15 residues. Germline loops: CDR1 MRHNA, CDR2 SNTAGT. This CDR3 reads CASSATGSHNSPLHF. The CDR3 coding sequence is TGTGCCAGCAGTGCTACAGGGTCGCATAATTCACCCCTCCACTTT.

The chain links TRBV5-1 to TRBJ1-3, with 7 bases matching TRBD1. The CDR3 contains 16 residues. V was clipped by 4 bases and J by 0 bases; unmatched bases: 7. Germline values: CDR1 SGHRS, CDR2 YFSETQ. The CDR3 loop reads CASSPWAGGSGNTIYF. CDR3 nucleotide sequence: TGCGCCAGCAGCCCCTGGGCAGGGGGCTCTGGAAACACCATATATTTT.

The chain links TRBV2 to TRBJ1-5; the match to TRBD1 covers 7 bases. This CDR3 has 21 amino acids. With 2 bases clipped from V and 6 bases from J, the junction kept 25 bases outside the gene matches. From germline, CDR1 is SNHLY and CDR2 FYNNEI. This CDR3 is CASSEPQGRKHRGDKRQPQHF. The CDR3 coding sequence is TGTGCCAGCAGTGAACCCCAAGGACGAAAGCACAGGGGCGACAAGCGTCAGCCCCAGCATTTT.

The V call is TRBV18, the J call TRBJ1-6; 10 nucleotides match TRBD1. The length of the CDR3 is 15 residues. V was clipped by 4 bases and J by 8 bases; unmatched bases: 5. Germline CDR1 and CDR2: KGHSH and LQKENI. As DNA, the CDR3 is TGTGCCAGCTCACTACGGACAGGGGGTGATTCACCCCTCCACTTT. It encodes CASSLRTGGDSPLHF.

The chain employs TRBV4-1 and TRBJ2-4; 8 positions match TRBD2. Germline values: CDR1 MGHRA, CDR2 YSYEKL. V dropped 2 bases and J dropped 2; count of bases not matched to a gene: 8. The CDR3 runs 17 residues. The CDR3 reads CASSQPRTSTTKNIQYF. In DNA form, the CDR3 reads TGCGCCAGCAGCCAACCTAGGACTAGCACTACCAAAAACATTCAGTACTTC.

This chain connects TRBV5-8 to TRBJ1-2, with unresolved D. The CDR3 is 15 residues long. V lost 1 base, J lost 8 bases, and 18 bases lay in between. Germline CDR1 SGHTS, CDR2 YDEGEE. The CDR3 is CASSLMWAPGRGYTF. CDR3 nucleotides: TGTGCCAGCAGCTTGATGTGGGCACCAGGCCGCGGCTACACCTTC.

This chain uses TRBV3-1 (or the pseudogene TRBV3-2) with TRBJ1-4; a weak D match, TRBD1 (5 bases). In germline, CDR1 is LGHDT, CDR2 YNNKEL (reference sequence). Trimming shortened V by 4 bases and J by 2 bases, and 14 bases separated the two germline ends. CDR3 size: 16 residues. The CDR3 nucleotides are TGTGCCAGCAGCCCACGGGGGGAGGGGACTAATGAAAAACTGTTTTTT. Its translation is CASSPRGEGTNEKLFF.

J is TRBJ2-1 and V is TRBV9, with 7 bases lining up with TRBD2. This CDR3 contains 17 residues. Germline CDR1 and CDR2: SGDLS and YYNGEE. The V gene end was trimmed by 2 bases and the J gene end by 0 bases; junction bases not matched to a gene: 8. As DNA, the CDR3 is TGTGCCAGCAGCGTGCGGGCCCGGGACTACTCCTACAATGAGCAGTTCTTC. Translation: CASSVRARDYSYNEQFF.

As DNA, the CDR3 is TGTGCCAGCAGCGAAAGGGGTTCTGGAAACACCATATATTTT. Encoded protein: CASSERGSGNTIYF. The V and J genes are TRBV7-8 and TRBJ1-3; D perhaps matches TRBD1 (5 bases). The V gene's germline CDR1 is SGHVS and CDR2 FQNEAQ. The CDR3 is 14 residues long. V was pared by 5 bases and J by 1 base, with 9 bases between.

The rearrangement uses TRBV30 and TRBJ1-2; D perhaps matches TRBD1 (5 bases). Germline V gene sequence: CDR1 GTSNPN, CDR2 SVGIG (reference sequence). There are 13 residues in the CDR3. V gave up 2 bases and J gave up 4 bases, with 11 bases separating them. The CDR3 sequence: CAWSTGTGYGYTF. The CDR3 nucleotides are TGTGCCTGGAGTACGGGGACGGGCTATGGCTACACCTTC.

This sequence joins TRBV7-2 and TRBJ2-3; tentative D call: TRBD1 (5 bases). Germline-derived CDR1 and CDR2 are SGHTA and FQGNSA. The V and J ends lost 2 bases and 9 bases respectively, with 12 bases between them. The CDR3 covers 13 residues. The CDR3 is CASSLFRDRTQYF. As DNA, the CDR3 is TGTGCCAGCAGCTTATTCAGGGATCGAACGCAGTATTTT.

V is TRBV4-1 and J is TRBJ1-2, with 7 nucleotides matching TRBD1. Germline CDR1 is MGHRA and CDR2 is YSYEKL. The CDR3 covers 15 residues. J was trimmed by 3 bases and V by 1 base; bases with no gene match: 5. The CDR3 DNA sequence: TGCGCCAGCAGCCAAGGGTCAGGGGGGGACTATGGCTACACCTTC. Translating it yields CASSQGSGGDYGYTF.

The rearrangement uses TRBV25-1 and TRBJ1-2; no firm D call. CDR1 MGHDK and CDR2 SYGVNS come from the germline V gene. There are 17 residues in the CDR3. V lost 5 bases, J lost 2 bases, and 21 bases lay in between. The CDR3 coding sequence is TGTGCCAGCAGTTTGCCAAGGGCAGCTATACCGAACTATGGCTACACCTTC. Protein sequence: CASSLPRAAIPNYGYTF.

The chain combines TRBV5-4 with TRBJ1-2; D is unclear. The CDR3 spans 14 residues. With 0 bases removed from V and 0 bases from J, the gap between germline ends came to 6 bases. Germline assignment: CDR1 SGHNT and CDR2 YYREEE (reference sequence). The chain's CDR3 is CASSLVASNYGYTF. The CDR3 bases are TGTGCCAGCAGCTTGGTGGCATCTAACTATGGCTACACCTTC. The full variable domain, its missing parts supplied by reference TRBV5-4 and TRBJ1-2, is ETGVTQSPTHLIKTRGQQVTLRCSSQSGHNTVSWYQQALGQGPQFIFQYYREEENGRGNFPPRFSGLQFPNYSSELNVNALELDDSALYLCASSLVASNYGYTFGSGTRLTVV.

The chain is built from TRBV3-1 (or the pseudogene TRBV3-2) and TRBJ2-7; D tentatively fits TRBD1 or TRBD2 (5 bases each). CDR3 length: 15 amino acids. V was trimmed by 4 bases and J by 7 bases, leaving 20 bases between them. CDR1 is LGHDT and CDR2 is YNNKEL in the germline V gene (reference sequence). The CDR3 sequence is CASSRQRTSSGEQYF. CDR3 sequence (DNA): TGTGCCAGCAGCCGACAGCGGACTTCTTCGGGGGAGCAGTACTTC.

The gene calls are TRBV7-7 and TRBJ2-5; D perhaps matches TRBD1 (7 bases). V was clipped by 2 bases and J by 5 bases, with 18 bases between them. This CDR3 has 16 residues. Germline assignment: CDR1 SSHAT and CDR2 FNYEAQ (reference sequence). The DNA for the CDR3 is TGTGCCAGCAGCTTAACTACCCGCGGGACAGAGGAGACCCAGTACTTC. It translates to CASSLTTRGTEETQYF. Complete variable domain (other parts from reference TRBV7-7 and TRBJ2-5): GAGVSQSPRYKVTKRGQDVTLRCDPISSHATLYWYQQALGQGPEFLTYFNYEAQPDKSGLPSDRFSAERPEGSISTLTIQRTEQRDSAMYRCASSLTTRGTEETQYFGPGTRLLVL.

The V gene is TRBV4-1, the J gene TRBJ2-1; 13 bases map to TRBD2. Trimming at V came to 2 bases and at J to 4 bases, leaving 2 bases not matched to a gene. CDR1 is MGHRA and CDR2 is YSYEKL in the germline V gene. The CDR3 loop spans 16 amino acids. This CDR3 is CASSQQTSGGYNEQFF. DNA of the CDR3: TGCGCCAGCAGCCAACAGACTAGCGGGGGGTACAATGAGCAGTTCTTC.

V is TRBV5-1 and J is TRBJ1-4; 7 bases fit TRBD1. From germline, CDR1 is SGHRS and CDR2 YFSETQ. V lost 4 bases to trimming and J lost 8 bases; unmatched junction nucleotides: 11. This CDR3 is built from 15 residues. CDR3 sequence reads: CASSVSTGSREKLFF. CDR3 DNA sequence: TGCGCCAGCAGCGTCTCGACAGGGTCGAGAGAAAAACTGTTTTTT.

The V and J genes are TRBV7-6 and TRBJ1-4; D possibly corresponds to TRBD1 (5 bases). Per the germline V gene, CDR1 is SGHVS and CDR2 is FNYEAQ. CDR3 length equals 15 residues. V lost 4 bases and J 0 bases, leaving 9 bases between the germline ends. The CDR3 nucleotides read TGTGCCAGCAGCTCTGGACAAGCAACTAATGAAAAACTGTTTTTT. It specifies CASSSGQATNEKLFF.

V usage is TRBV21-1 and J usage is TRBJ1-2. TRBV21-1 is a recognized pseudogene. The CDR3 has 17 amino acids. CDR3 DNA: TGTGCCAGCAGCAAAGCGCTTAAGACCGACAGGGAGGGTGGCTACACCTTC. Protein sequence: CASSKALKTDREGGYTF.

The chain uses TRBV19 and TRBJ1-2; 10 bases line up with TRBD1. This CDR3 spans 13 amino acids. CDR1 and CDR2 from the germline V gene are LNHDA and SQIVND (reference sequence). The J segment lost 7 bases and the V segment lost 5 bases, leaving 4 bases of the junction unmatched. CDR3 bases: TGTGCCAGTAGTCTGACAGGGGGCCCTGGCTACACCTTC. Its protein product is CASSLTGGPGYTF.

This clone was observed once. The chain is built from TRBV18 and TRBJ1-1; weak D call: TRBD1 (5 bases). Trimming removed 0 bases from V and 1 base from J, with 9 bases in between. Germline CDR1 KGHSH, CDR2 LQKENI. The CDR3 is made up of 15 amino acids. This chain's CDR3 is CASSPPPGKNTEAFF. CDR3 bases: TGTGCCAGCTCACCACCGCCAGGGAAGAACACTGAAGCTTTCTTT.

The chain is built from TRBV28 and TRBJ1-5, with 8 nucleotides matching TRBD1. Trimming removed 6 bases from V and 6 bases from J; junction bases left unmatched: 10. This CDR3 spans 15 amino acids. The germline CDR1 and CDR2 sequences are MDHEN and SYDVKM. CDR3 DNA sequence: TGTGCCAGCAGACCTCAGGGGGCGCGGGGTCAGCCCCAGCATTTT. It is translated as CASRPQGARGQPQHF.

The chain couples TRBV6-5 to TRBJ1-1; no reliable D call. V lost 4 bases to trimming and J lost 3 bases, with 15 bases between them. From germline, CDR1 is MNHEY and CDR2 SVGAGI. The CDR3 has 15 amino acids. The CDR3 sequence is CASSSGAGRDTEAFF. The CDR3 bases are TGTGCCAGCAGTTCTGGCGCGGGGAGGGACACTGAAGCTTTCTTT.

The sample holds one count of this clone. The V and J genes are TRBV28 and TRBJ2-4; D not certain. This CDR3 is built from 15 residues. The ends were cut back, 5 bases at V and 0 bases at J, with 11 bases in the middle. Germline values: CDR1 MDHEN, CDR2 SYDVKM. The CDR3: CASSRGTVAKNIQYF. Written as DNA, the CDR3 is TGTGCCAGCAGTCGCGGCACGGTAGCCAAAAACATTCAGTACTTC.